The 22 T cell receptor beta chains given below trace back to one sample, sequenced in a study of glioma-infiltrating T cells. Using RNA template, CDR3s of TCR alpha and beta were amplified with iRepertoire arm-PCR. One entry per CDR3 protein results from TCRdb running MiXCR on the multiplex PCR reads. In the table there are more than 95,000 distinct CDR3 sequences, about 30% of which are singletons. The specimen sequenced was glioma tissue, nonneoplastic brain tissue, or PBMCs (not recorded which). These receptors came from a human donor with low-grade glioma or glioblastoma, undergoing nonglioma brain surgery, or in good health (not recorded which).

This clonotype appeared many times. The CDR3 sequence is CASTVPDSYNEQFF. As DNA, the CDR3 is TGTGCCAGCACGGTCCCCGACTCCTACAATGAGCAGTTCTTC. The rearrangement uses TRBV6-1 and TRBJ2-1, with unresolved D. This CDR3 spans 14 amino acids. Germline CDR1 is MNHNS and CDR2 is SASEGT. V lost 7 bases and J lost 0, with 10 bases in between.

This clonotype came up many times. The gene calls are TRBV27 and TRBJ1-5; 7 nucleotides align to TRBD1. Germline CDR1 and CDR2: MNHEY and SMNVEV (reference sequence). This CDR3 has 15 residues. The V gene end was trimmed by 6 bases and the J gene end by 0 bases; junction bases not matched to a gene: 5. The CDR3 sequence: CASSVTGVSNQPQHF. CDR3 nucleotide sequence: TGTGCCAGCAGCGTTACAGGGGTTAGCAATCAGCCCCAGCATTTT.

The chain employs TRBV9 and TRBJ1-1; D gene unclear. V was trimmed by 3 bases and J by 3 bases, leaving 15 bases between them. This CDR3 spans 15 amino acids. Per germline, CDR1 SGDLS and CDR2 YYNGEE. CDR3 region: CASSEFGIKHTEAFF. The CDR3 bases are TGTGCCAGCAGCGAGTTTGGGATAAAGCACACTGAAGCTTTCTTT.

The chain couples TRBV7-8 to TRBJ2-7, with 10 bases that match TRBD1. CDR3 size: 15 residues. The germline V gene has CDR1 SGHVS and CDR2 FQNEAQ. V trimming: 5 bases; J trimming: 4 bases; junction bases outside the gene matches: 8. The CDR3 sequence: CASSGRDRGGYEQYF. CDR3 nucleotides: TGTGCCAGCAGCGGACGGGACAGGGGAGGGTACGAGCAGTACTTC.

This clonotype showed up many times. The chain joins TRBV6-1 to TRBJ1-1, with D maybe TRBD1 (5 bases). Trimming pared 5 bases from V and 3 bases from J, leaving 13 bases between. Per the germline V gene, CDR1 is MNHNS and CDR2 is SASEGT. The CDR3 is 14 amino acids. The CDR3 DNA reads TGTGCCAGCAGTCTACAGGACTTTTACACTGAAGCTTTCTTT. Protein: CASSLQDFYTEAFF.

The J gene is TRBJ1-1, the V gene TRBV14; tentative D call: TRBD1 (5 bases). Germline CDR1 reads SGHDN; CDR2 reads FVKESK. V lost 4 bases and J lost 3, with 9 bases in between. The CDR3 has 13 residues. The CDR3 reads CASSLDSYTEAFF. The CDR3 region has the DNA TGTGCCAGCAGCCTAGACAGCTACACTGAAGCTTTCTTT.

This clonotype has a count of ten or more. V gene TRBV7-2 combines with J gene TRBJ1-5, with D maybe TRBD1 (6 bases). The CDR3 is 14 residues long. Germline V gene data show CDR1 as SGHTA and CDR2 as FQGNSA. V lost 3 bases and J 3 bases, leaving 9 bases between the germline ends. The CDR3 region has the DNA TGTGCCAGCAGCTTCCGGGACACCAATCAGCCCCAGCATTTT. As protein: CASSFRDTNQPQHF.

This clonotype appeared many times. The chain is built from TRBV12-3 or TRBV12-4 and TRBJ2-3; D is uncertain. Trimming removed 6 bases from V and 3 bases from J, with 4 bases in between. The CDR3 is 11 amino acids. In DNA form, the CDR3 reads TGTGCCAGCAGGGCGACAGATACGCAGTATTTT. As protein: CASRATDTQYF.

To note about this clonotype: A read error may explain this, as a much larger clone is one base away. The genes are TRBV7-2 and TRBJ1-5, with a weak D call TRBD1 (6 bases). Germline CDR1 and CDR2: SGHTA and FQGNSA. The CDR3 extends over 12 amino acids. CDR3 sequence: CASSPGDQTQHF. The CDR3 DNA reads as TGTGCCAGCAGCCCAGGGGATCAGACCCAGCATTTT.

V and J are TRBV3-1 and TRBJ1-2, with no clear D. This CDR3 has 12 amino acids. V was trimmed by 1 base and J by 5 bases, leaving 5 bases between them. Germline CDR1 and CDR2: LGHDT and YNNKEL (reference sequence). CDR3 bases: TGTGCCAGCAGCCAAGCTTGGTATGGCTACACCTTC. It encodes CASSQAWYGYTF.

Ten or more counts support this clonotype. V is TRBV7-2 and J is TRBJ2-3, with TRBD2 matching over 7 bases. V lost 4 bases and J lost 1; bases outside the gene matches: 2. CDR1 SGHTA and CDR2 FQGNSA come from the germline V gene. The CDR3 loop spans 14 amino acids. The CDR3 DNA reads as TGTGCCAGCAGCTACACTAGCGGCACAGATACGCAGTATTTT. It yields the protein CASSYTSGTDTQYF.

This chain connects TRBV12-3 or TRBV12-4 to TRBJ1-1, with 7 nucleotides matching TRBD1. J lost 6 bases, V lost 2 bases, and 3 bases had no gene match. The CDR3 loop spans 13 amino acids. DNA of the CDR3: TGTGCCAGCAGTTTACAGGGGACAGCTGAAGCTTTCTTT. As protein: CASSLQGTAEAFF.

A note on this clonotype: This could be a read error, since a much larger clone is one nucleotide away. The chain links TRBV2 to TRBJ2-5; a possible D gene is TRBD1 (5 bases). Germline values: CDR1 SNHLY, CDR2 FYNNEI. Trimming took 6 bases from V and 5 from J, leaving 16 bases between them. This CDR3 contains 14 residues. In DNA, the CDR3 is TGTGCCAGCAGACATACATGGGGCCAGGAGACCCAGTACTTC. Translating gives CASRHTWGQETQYF.

As for this clonotype: This clone may be a read error of a much larger clone one base away. This rearrangement joins TRBV4-2 to TRBJ1-2; the D gene is possibly TRBD1 (5 bases). The CDR3 length is 14 residues. Germline V gives CDR1 LGHNA, CDR2 YNFKEQ. The CDR3 loop is CAGSQEGRTYGYTF. In nucleotides, the CDR3 is TGTGCCGGCAGCCAAGAGGGACGAACATATGGCTACACCTTC.

The rearrangement uses TRBV24-1 and TRBJ2-1; no clear D gene. Germline V gene data show CDR1 as KGHDR and CDR2 as SFDVKD. V lost 2 bases and J 6 bases, leaving 7 bases between the germline ends. The CDR3 is 13 residues long. CDR3: CATSDSPSNEQFF. Here the CDR3 DNA reads TGTGCCACCAGTGATTCCCCGAGCAATGAGCAGTTCTTC.

This clonotype was seen repeatedly, ten times or more. The V call is TRBV19, the J call TRBJ2-3; 12 bases line up with TRBD2. The ends lost 4 bases at V and 3 bases at J; junction bases unmatched: 8. The CDR3 is 17 residues long. Germline V gives CDR1 LNHDA, CDR2 SQIVND (reference sequence). CDR3 protein: CASSTTSGGGVTDTQYF. DNA of the CDR3: TGTGCCAGTAGTACGACTAGCGGGGGAGGTGTTACAGATACGCAGTATTTT.

V is TRBV7-2 and J is TRBJ2-5; no clear D. The CDR3 has 12 amino acids. V was pared by 5 bases and J by 3 bases, with 7 bases between. The V gene's germline CDR1 is SGHTA and CDR2 FQGNSA. For the CDR3, the DNA is TGTGCCAGCAGCCCCTATAAAGAGACCCAGTACTTC. This encodes CASSPYKETQYF.

This clonotype was observed at least ten times. V gene TRBV7-2 combines with J gene TRBJ1-5; D might be TRBD1 (6 bases). CDR3 length: 14 residues. The germline V and J ends were trimmed by 4 bases and 4 bases, with 11 bases remaining between them. Germline lookup yields CDR1 SGHTA and CDR2 FQGNSA. Written as DNA, the CDR3 is TGTGCCAGCAGCTCCCACAGGGCGAATCAGCCCCAGCATTTT. Amino acid sequence: CASSSHRANQPQHF.

With respect to this clonotype: This may be a read error, as it is one base from a much larger clone. J is TRBJ2-1 and V is TRBV7-9, with 7 bases identical to TRBD2. CDR1 SEHNR and CDR2 FQNEAQ come from the germline V gene (reference sequence). CDR3 length equals 15 residues. The CDR3 nucleotides are TGTGCCAGCAGCTTGCCTAGCGGACAATACAATGAGCAGCTCTTC. Translated, it gives CASSLPSGQYNEQLF.

This clonotype appeared many times. The chain couples TRBV2 to TRBJ2-5, with 8 nucleotides matching TRBD2. There are 13 residues in the CDR3. Germline V gene data show CDR1 as SNHLY and CDR2 as FYNNEI. V dropped 4 bases and J dropped 6; count of bases not matched to a gene: 4. The CDR3 here is CASSAGGRKTQYF. The DNA of the CDR3 is TGTGCCAGCAGTGCGGGAGGGCGAAAGACCCAGTACTTC.

Ten or more counts support this clonotype. The gene calls are TRBV2 and TRBJ1-2; D is uncertain. The germline V and J ends were trimmed by 0 bases and 7 bases, with 15 bases remaining between them. The CDR3 has 15 residues. Germline V gives CDR1 SNHLY, CDR2 FYNNEI. CDR3 bases: TGTGCCAGCAGTGAAGCCCGGGCGATCATACTTGGCTACACCTTC. Its protein is CASSEARAIILGYTF.

This clonotype was recorded many times. The chain carries TRBV20-1 and TRBJ2-3; no clear D. CDR3 length: 12 residues. Germline V CDR1 and CDR2: DFQATT, SNEGSKA (reference sequence). V was cut by 2 bases and J by 6 bases, with 9 bases left in between. The CDR3 loop reads CSARRGPDTQYF. CDR3 DNA: TGCAGTGCTAGACGTGGTCCCGATACGCAGTATTTT.